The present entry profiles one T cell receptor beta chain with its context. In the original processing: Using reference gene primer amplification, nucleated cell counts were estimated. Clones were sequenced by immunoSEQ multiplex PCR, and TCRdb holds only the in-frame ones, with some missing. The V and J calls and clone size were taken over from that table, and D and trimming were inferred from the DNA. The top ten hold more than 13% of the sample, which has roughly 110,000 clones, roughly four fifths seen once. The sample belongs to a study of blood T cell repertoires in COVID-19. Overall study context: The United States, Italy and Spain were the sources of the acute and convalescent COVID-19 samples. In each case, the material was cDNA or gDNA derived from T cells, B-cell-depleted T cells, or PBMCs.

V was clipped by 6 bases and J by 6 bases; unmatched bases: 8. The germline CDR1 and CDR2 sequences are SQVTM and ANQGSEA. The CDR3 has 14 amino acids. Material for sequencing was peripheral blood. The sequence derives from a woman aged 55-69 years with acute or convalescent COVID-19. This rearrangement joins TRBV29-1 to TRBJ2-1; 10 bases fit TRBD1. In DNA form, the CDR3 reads TGCAGCGTCCAAAGGGGACAGGGGATCAATGAGCAGTTCTTC. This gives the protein CSVQRGQGINEQFF.